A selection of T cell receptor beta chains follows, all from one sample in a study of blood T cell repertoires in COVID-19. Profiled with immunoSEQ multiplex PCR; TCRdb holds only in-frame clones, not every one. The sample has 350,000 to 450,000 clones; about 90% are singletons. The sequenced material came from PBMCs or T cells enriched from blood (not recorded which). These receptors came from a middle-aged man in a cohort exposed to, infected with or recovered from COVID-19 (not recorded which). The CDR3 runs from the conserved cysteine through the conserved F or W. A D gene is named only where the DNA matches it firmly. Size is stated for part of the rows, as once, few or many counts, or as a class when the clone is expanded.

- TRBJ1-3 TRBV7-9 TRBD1 CASSTDRGTGNTIYF TGTGCCAGCAGCACAGACAGGGGGACTGGAAACACCATATATTTT
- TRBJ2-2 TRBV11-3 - CASSLGLAANTGELFF TGTGCCAGCAGCTTAGGGCTAGCAGCGAACACCGGGGAGCTGTTTTTT
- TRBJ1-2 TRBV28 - CASSLTDIARGYTF TGTGCCAGCAGTTTAACTGACATTGCGCGTGGCTACACCTTC
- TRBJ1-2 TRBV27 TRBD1 CASTDRVGYGYTF TGTGCCAGCACTGACAGGGTTGGCTATGGCTACACCTTC
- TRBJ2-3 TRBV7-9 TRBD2 CASSSVAGGTDTQYF TGTGCCAGCAGCTCCGTAGCGGGGGGCACAGATACGCAGTATTTT
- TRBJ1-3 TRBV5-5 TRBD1 CASSSTGGSGNTIYF TGTGCCAGCAGCTCGACAGGGGGATCTGGAAACACCATATATTTT
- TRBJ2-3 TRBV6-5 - CASRGLGGSTDTQYF TGTGCCAGCAGGGGACTCGGCGGGAGCACAGATACGCAGTATTTT
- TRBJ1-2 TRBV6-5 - CASSLYLGHPDYTF TGTGCCAGCAGCCTCTACCTGGGACATCCTGACTACACCTTC
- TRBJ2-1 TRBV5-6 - CASSLLEGPREQFF TGTGCCAGCAGCTTGTTGGAGGGGCCCCGTGAGCAGTTCTTC
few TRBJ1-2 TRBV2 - CASSPDRANYGYTF TGTGCCAGCAGTCCGGACAGAGCTAACTATGGCTACACCTTC
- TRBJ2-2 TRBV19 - CASSTGASDTGELFF TGTGCCAGTAGTACAGGGGCGAGTGACACCGGGGAGCTGTTTTTT
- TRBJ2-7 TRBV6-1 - CASSEIRGIEQYF TGTGCCAGCAGTGAAATAAGGGGTATCGAGCAGTACTTC
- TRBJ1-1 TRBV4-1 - CASSREMVVGEAFF TGCGCCAGCAGCCGCGAGATGGTCGTCGGTGAAGCTTTCTTT
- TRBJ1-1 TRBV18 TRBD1 CASSPPSGTGGTEAFF TGTGCCAGCTCACCACCGTCTGGGACAGGGGGCACTGAAGCTTTCTTT
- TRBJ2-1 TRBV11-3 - CASSLDGGGGNEQFF TGTGCCAGCAGCTTAGACGGGGGAGGGGGCAATGAGCAGTTCTTC
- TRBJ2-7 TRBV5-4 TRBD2 CASSLGSSGSPYEQYF TGTGCCAGCAGCTTGGGTTCTAGCGGGAGCCCCTACGAGCAGTACTTC
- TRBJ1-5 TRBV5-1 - CASSLGQDNQPQHF TGCGCCAGCAGCTTGGGACAGGATAATCAGCCCCAGCATTTT
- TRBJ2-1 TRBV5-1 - CASSSQGLPYNEQFF TGCGCCAGCAGCTCTCAGGGGCTACCCTACAATGAGCAGTTCTTC
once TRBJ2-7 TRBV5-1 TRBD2 CASSLALTSGSYEQYF TGCGCCAGCAGCTTGGCCTTGACTAGCGGCTCCTACGAGCAGTACTTC
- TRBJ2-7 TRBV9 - CASSVGVEQPLYEQYF TGTGCCAGCAGCGTAGGGGTAGAACAGCCTCTCTACGAGCAGTACTTC
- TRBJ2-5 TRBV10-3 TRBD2 CAIRSGRATETQYF TGTGCCATCAGAAGCGGGAGGGCTACTGAGACCCAGTACTTC
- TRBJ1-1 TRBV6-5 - CASRKGDLQNTEAFF TGTGCCAGCAGAAAGGGAGACTTACAGAACACTGAAGCTTTCTTT
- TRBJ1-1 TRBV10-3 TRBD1 CATLSPTGLVAEAFF TGTGCCACCCTCTCCCCGACAGGGTTAGTCGCTGAAGCTTTCTTT
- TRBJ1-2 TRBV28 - CASRPQGNYGYTF TGTGCCAGCAGGCCACAGGGCAACTATGGCTACACCTTC
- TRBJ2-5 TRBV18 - CASSGRDRETQYF TGTGCCAGCTCCGGCAGGGATCGAGAGACCCAGTACTTC
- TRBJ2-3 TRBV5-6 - CASRATGLADTQYF TGTGCCAGCAGGGCCACAGGGTTAGCAGATACGCAGTATTTT
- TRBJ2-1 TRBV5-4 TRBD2 CASSPGPGTSGRTYNEQFF TGTGCCAGCAGCCCAGGTCCCGGGACTAGCGGGAGGACCTACAATGAGCAGTTCTTC
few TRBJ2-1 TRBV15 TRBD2 CATSRVGSGGRNEQFF TGTGCCACCAGCAGAGTAGGTAGCGGGGGGAGGAATGAGCAGTTCTTC
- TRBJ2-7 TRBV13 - CASSLEGDTNYEQYF TGTGCCAGCAGCTTAGAGGGGGACACGAACTACGAGCAGTACTTC
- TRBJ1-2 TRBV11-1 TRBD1 CASSRRQGDYGYTF TGTGCCAGCAGCCGGCGACAGGGGGACTATGGCTACACCTTC
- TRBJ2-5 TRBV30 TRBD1 CAWSYRGGETQYF TGTGCCTGGAGTTACAGGGGCGGGGAGACCCAGTACTTC
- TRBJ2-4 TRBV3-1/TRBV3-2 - CASSQEPGLLAKNIQYF TGTGCCAGCAGCCAGGAACCGGGACTGCTAGCCAAAAACATTCAGTACTTC
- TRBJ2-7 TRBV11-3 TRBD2 CASSTEREGLYSKEQYF TGTGCCAGCAGCACGGAGCGGGAGGGCCTCTATTCTAAGGAGCAGTACTTC
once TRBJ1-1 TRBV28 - CASSLPRGTEAFF TGTGCCAGCAGTCTTCCCCGGGGCACTGAAGCTTTCTTT
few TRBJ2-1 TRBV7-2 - CASSPQRNEQFF TGTGCCAGCAGCCCTCAGCGGAATGAGCAGTTCTTC
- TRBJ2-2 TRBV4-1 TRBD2 CASSRREATGELFF TGCGCCAGCAGCCGTCGGGAGGCAACCGGGGAGCTGTTTTTT
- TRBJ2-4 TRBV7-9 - CASSFREAKNIQYF TGTGCCAGCAGCTTTAGAGAGGCCAAAAACATTCAGTACTTC
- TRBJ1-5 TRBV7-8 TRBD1 CASSLLGQGQWNSQPQHF TGTGCCAGCAGCTTGCTGGGACAGGGGCAGTGGAATAGTCAGCCCCAGCATTTT
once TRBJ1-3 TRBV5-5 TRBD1 CASSGATGYTSGNTIYF TGTGCCAGCAGCGGAGCGACAGGGTATACCTCTGGAAACACCATATATTTT
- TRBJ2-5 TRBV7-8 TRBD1 CASSLRQGGGLETQYF TGTGCCAGCAGCCTCCGACAGGGGGGTGGGTTAGAGACCCAGTACTTC
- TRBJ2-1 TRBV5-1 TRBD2 CASSLGREGRNEQFF TGCGCCAGCAGCTTGGGGCGGGAGGGGCGAAATGAGCAGTTCTTC
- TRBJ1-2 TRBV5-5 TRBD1 CASSLRGQGSGYTF TGTGCCAGCAGCTTGAGGGGGCAGGGTAGCGGCTACACCTTC
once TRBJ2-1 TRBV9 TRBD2 CASSVVGTSGEQFF TGTGCCAGCAGCGTAGTTGGGACTAGCGGTGAGCAGTTCTTC
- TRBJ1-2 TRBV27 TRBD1 CASSLGTGGVSYGYTF TGTGCCAGCAGTTTAGGGACAGGGGGCGTCAGCTATGGCTACACCTTC